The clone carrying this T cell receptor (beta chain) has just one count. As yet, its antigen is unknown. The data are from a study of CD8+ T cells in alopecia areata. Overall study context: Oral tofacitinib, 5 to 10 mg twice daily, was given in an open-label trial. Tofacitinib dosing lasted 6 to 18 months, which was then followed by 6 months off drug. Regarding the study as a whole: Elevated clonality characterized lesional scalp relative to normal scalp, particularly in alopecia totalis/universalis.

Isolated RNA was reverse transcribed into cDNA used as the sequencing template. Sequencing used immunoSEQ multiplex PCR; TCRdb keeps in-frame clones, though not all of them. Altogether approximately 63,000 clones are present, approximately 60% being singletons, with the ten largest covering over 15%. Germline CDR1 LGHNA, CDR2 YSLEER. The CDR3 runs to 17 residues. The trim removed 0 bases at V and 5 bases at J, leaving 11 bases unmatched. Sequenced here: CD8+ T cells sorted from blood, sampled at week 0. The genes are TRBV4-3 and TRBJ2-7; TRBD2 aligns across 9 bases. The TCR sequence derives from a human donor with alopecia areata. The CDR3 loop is CASSQEPSGTPGDEQYF. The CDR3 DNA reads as TGCGCCAGCAGCCAAGAACCTAGCGGGACCCCAGGGGACGAGCAGTACTTC.